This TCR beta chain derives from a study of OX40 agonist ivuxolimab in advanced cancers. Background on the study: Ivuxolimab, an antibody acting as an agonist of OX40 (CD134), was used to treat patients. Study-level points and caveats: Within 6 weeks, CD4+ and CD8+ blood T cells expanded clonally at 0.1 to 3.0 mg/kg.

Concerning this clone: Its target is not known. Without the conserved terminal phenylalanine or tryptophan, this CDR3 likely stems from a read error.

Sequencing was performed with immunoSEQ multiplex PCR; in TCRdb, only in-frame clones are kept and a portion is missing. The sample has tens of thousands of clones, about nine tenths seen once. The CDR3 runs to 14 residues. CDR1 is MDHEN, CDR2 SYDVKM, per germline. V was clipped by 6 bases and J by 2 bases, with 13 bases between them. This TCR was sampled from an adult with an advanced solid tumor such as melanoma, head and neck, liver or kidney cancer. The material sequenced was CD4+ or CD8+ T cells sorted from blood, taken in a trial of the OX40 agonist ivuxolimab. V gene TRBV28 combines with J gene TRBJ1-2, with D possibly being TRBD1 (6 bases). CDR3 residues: CASSLQGLNYGYTL. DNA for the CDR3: TGTGCCAGCAGCCTACAGGGCTTGAACTATGGCTACACCCTC.